The source of this TCR beta chain is a study of blood T cell repertoires in COVID-19. Background on the study: Samples taken during acute and convalescent COVID-19 were collected in the United States, Italy and Spain. T cells, B-cell-depleted T cells, or PBMCs provided the cDNA or gDNA that served as material.

This clone was observed a single time. The junction had 7 bases not matched to a gene; V was cut back by 6 bases and J by 4 bases. CDR3 length: 14 amino acids. Germline CDR1 LGHNA, CDR2 YNFKEQ. In the source study's methods: It was from reference gene primer amplification that nucleated cell counts were estimated. TCRdb's table, derived via immunoSEQ multiplex PCR, lists solely in-frame clones and lacks some. V, J and clone size are taken as reported in that table, and D and trimming were inferred from the DNA itself. The profile shows about 300,000 clones, roughly nine tenths of them singletons. The V call is TRBV4-2, the J call TRBJ2-3, with 7 bases aligning to TRBD1. The sample was peripheral blood. The clonotype was recovered from a man aged 18 to 29 who had recovered from COVID-19. CDR3 DNA sequence: TGTGCCAGCAGTCTTGGTACAGGGGCAGATACGCAGTATTTT. Translated, it gives CASSLGTGADTQYF.